The 11 T cell receptor beta chains listed next were all sequenced from one sample in a study of tissue T cells after allogeneic stem cell transplantation. Time point defined: mouse harvest day 14 after allogeneic transplant. The graft held 10^6 splenic CD5+ T cells and 10^7 T-cell-depleted bone marrow cells. Assay: immunoSEQ multiplex PCR; the TCRdb copy retains only in-frame clones and omits some. The sample contains around 4,600 clones, around 49% of which appear only once. The material sequenced was lymph node tissue. The receptors here all came from a female BALB/c mouse given C57BL/6 T cells with graft-versus-host disease after an allogeneic hematopoietic cell transplant.

In the case of this clone: Mouse gene names apply. The read finishes 1 residue shy of the CDR3 end, and the germline J gene is used to complete it. The sample has other DNA sequences that encode this CDR3 too. This rearrangement joins TRBV1 to TRBJ1-1, with 7 positions matching TRBD1. CDR1 NSQYPW and CDR2 LRSPGD come from the germline V gene (reference sequence). The CDR3 sequence is 14 residues long. V was pared by 3 bases and J by 1 base, with 2 bases of the junction left unmatched. The CDR3 bases that were read are TGCACCTGCAGTGCCCGGGACAGAAACACAGAAGTCTTC. This encodes CTCSARDRNTEVF. The entire CDR3 sequence reads CTCSARDRNTEVFF.

Notes on this clone: The gene names given are mouse names. The observed sequence ends 1 residue before the CDR3 terminus, with the missing tail filled in from the germline J gene. The genes are TRBV16 and TRBJ2-7, with 12 nucleotides matching TRBD2. Trimming removed 4 bases from V and 3 bases from J; junction bases left unmatched: 4. This CDR3 has 15 residues. Germline assignment: CDR1 SGHSA and CDR2 FRNQAP. The sequenced CDR3 bases are TGTGCAAGCAGCTCCCTGGACTGGGGGGGCTATGAACAGTAC. Amino acid sequence: CASSSLDWGGYEQY. The whole CDR3 sequence reads CASSSLDWGGYEQYF.

This clone has only one observation. Here the gene names and germline are mouse. The sequence runs out 1 residue before the end of the CDR3; the remainder is reconstructed from the germline J gene. V gene TRBV12-2 combines with J gene TRBJ1-6; TRBD1 might be the D (5 bases). Being an ORF, TRBJ1-6 has a function that is uncertain. V was pared by 0 bases and J by 7 bases, with 6 bases between. The germline CDR1 and CDR2 sequences are SGHLS and HYDKME. The length of the CDR3 is 13 residues. CDR3 DNA, as far as it was read: TGTGCCAGCTCTCTCGGACAAAATTCGCCCCTCTAC. Amino acids: CASSLGQNSPLY. The CDR3 in its entirety is CASSLGQNSPLYF.

To note about this clone: Mouse names are used for the genes. The read stops 1 residue short of the end of the CDR3; the missing end is completed from the germline J gene. The chain recombines TRBV12-1 with TRBJ2-3, with a weak D call TRBD2 (5 bases). With 0 bases removed from V and 1 base from J, the gap between germline ends came to 7 bases. The germline V gene encodes CDR1 SGHSN and CDR2 HYEKVE. The CDR3 spans 14 residues. Here the CDR3 reads CASSLELGAETLYF. The part of the CDR3 DNA that was read is TGTGCCAGCTCTCTCGAACTGGGTGCAGAAACGCTGTAT.

Turning to this clone: Genes and germline are mouse. The read terminates 1 residue before the CDR3 end, so the remaining end is supplied by the germline J gene. The chain links TRBV13-2 to TRBJ2-7; 10 bases map to TRBD2. CDR1 and CDR2 (germline): NNHNN, SYGAGS (reference sequence). This CDR3 comprises 15 residues. Germline trimming cut 0 bases from V and 2 bases from J; bases unmatched to any gene: 2. The CDR3 sequence is CASGDAGTGAYEQYF. The DNA read from the CDR3 is TGTGCCAGCGGTGATGCAGGGACTGGGGCCTATGAACAGTAC.

This clone is categorized as medium-sized. Mouse gene names apply. The read ends 1 residue early relative to the CDR3; the germline J gene fills the gap. The chain is built from TRBV5 and TRBJ2-1, with unresolved D. The CDR3 is 12 residues long. Germline values: CDR1 LGHNA, CDR2 YNLKQL (reference sequence). The V gene lost 2 bases and the J gene lost 1 base, with 0 bases spanning the gap. The sequenced part of the CDR3 DNA is TGTGCCAGCAGCCAAAACTATGCTGAGCAGTTC. Its translation is CASSQNYAEQF. The CDR3 in full is CASSQNYAEQFF.

This clone was counted only a few times. Gene names are the mouse ones. The read falls 1 residue short of the CDR3 end, and the missing part is taken from the germline J gene. The chain has TRBV16 and TRBJ1-5; D gene unclear. Germline assignment: CDR1 SGHSA and CDR2 FRNQAP. The V end was cut by 3 bases, the J end by 6 bases, with 12 bases between. CDR3 length: 14 amino acids. The CDR3 loop reads CASSFGGKGQAPLF. The CDR3 bases that were read are TGTGCAAGCAGCTTCGGAGGGAAGGGCCAGGCTCCGCTT.

This clone was counted between two and nine times. The gene names here belong to mouse. The read gets to within 1 residue of the CDR3 end, and the germline J gene fills in the rest. The V and J genes are TRBV12-1 and TRBJ1-4; 7 positions agree with TRBD1. This CDR3 spans 14 amino acids. The germline CDR1 and CDR2 sequences are SGHSN and HYEKVE. V was pared by 3 bases and J by 3 bases, with 3 bases of the junction left unmatched. The sequenced part of the CDR3 DNA is TGTGCCAGCTCTAACAGGGGTGCCAACGAAAGATTATTT. Protein sequence: CASSNRGANERLF. The complete CDR3 reads CASSNRGANERLFF.

By share, this clone counts as medium-sized. Mouse gene names apply. The CDR3 end falls 1 residue outside the read, so it is completed with the germline J gene. The rearrangement links TRBV13-2 to TRBJ2-1, with 12 bases fitting TRBD2. With V trimmed by 7 bases and J by 6 bases, 5 bases remained unmatched. Germline CDR1 and CDR2: NNHNN and SYGAGS (reference sequence). This CDR3 is 14 amino acids long. This CDR3 is CASSTGGAPAEQFF. The part of the CDR3 DNA that was read is TGTGCCAGCTCGACTGGGGGGGCGCCTGCTGAGCAGTTC.

For this clone: The gene symbols are mouse symbols. CDR3 DNA, as far as it was read: TGTGCCAGCAGCCAGGGACAGGGCAAAGTCTTC. Its translation: CASSQGQGKVF. The entire CDR3 is CASSQGQGKVFF. The chain has TRBV26 and TRBJ1-1, with 9 bases identical to TRBD1. With the read ending 1 residue before the CDR3 end, the germline J gene is used to fill in that end. The CDR3 length is 12 residues. Losses at the gene ends were 6 bases for V and 9 bases for J; bases not matched to a gene: 5. The germline CDR1 and CDR2 sequences are KGHPV and FQNQEV (reference sequence). Full variable domain (remainder filled in from reference TRBV26 and TRBJ1-1): NSKVIQTPRYLVKGQGQKAKMRCIPEKGHPVVFWYQQNKNNEFKFLINFQNQEVLQQIDMTEKRFSAECPSNSPCSLEIQSSEAGDSALYLCASSQGQGKVFFGKGTRLTVV.

Details on this clone: Genes here carry mouse names. Read sequence stops 1 residue before the CDR3 end, and the germline J gene provides the missing end. This rearrangement joins TRBV1 to TRBJ2-3, with 12 bases aligning to TRBD2. Germline values: CDR1 NSQYPW, CDR2 LRSPGD (reference sequence). This CDR3 is 15 amino acids long. The junction had 2 bases not matched to a gene; V was cut back by 4 bases and J by 3 bases. CDR3 bases read: TGCACCTGCAGTGGACTGGGGGGGCGGGCAGAAACGCTGTAT. Encoded protein: CTCSGLGGRAETLY. The whole CDR3 protein reads CTCSGLGGRAETLYF.